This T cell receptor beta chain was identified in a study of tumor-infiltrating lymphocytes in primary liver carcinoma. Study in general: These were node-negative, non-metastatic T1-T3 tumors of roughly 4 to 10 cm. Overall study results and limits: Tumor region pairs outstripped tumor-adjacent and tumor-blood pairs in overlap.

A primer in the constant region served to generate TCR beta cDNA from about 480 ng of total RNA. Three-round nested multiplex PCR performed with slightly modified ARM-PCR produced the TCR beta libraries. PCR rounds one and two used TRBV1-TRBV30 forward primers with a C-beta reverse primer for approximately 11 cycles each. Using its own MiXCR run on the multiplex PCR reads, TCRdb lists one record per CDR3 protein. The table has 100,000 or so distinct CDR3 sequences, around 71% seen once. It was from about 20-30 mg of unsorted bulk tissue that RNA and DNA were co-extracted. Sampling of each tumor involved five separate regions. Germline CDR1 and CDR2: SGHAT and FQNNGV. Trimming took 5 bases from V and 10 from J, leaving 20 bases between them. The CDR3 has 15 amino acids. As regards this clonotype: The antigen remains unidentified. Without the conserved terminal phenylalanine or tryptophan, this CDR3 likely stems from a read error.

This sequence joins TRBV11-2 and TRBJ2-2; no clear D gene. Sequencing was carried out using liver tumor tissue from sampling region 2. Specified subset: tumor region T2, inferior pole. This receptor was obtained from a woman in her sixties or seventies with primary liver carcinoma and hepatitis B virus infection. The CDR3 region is CASSPPQGPTMELFY. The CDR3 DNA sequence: TGTGCCAGCAGCCCTCCGCAAGGACCGACCATGGAGCTGTTTTAT.